This entry lists 15 T cell receptor beta chains sequenced from one sample in a study of blood T cell repertoires in COVID-19. Using immunoSEQ multiplex PCR, the repertoire was profiled, and TCRdb retains in-frame clones only, with some absent. The sample contains under 300,000 clones, about 84% of which appear only once. The sequencing sample was made of peripheral blood. All receptors derive from an elderly man with acute or convalescent COVID-19.

This rearrangement joins TRBV24-1 to TRBJ2-1, with D unresolved. Germline assignment: CDR1 KGHDR and CDR2 SFDVKD. The CDR3 contains 15 residues. V lost 5 bases and J 4 bases, leaving 14 bases between the germline ends. The CDR3 bases are TGTGCCACCAGTGGTCTCGGTGAGGCTTACAATGAGCAGTTCTTC. Translating it yields CATSGLGEAYNEQFF.

A single count supports this clone. The V gene is TRBV29-1, the J gene TRBJ2-3; 10 positions match TRBD2. CDR1 is SQVTM, CDR2 ANQGSEA, per germline. With V trimmed by 4 bases and J by 6 bases, 4 bases remained unmatched. CDR3 length: 13 residues. The CDR3 reads CSVASGSLDTQYF. DNA for the CDR3: TGCAGCGTTGCTAGCGGGAGTCTTGATACGCAGTATTTT.

The chain carries TRBV13 and TRBJ1-2; TRBD1 is a possible D gene (5 bases). Germline lookup yields CDR1 PRHDT and CDR2 FYEKMQ (reference sequence). Trimming pared 5 bases from V and 2 bases from J, leaving 9 bases between. CDR3 length equals 13 residues. DNA for the CDR3: TGTGCCAGCAGCCGTACAGGCAACTATGGCTACACCTTC. It codes for CASSRTGNYGYTF.

V is TRBV10-1 and J is TRBJ1-4, with 8 bases fitting TRBD1. After removal of 6 bases from V and 8 bases from J, the junction contained 14 bases not matched to a gene. Germline V lookup: CDR1 WNHNN, CDR2 SYGVQD (reference sequence). This CDR3 is 16 amino acids long. This chain's CDR3 is CASSDGQGGVREKLFF. The CDR3 DNA reads TGCGCCAGCAGCGACGGACAGGGAGGAGTTCGAGAAAAACTGTTTTTT.

The rearrangement joins TRBV19 to TRBJ1-4; D perhaps matches TRBD1 (6 bases). There are 14 residues in the CDR3. The germline V gene encodes CDR1 LNHDA and CDR2 SQIVND (reference sequence). V dropped 9 bases and J dropped 7 bases, with 18 bases sitting between them. As DNA, the CDR3 is TGTGCCAGCTGGGGAAACAGGGCTACTGAAAAACTGTTTTTT. This sequence encodes CASWGNRATEKLFF.

The gene calls are TRBV7-2 and TRBJ2-7; tentatively, D is TRBD1 (6 bases). Trimming pared 5 bases from V and 12 bases from J, leaving 17 bases between. Germline assignment: CDR1 SGHTA and CDR2 FQGNSA. The CDR3 runs 12 residues. CDR3 protein: CASSLGPKQGYF. The CDR3 DNA follows: TGTGCCAGCAGCCTCGGACCCAAACAGGGGTACTTC.

V and J are TRBV7-2 and TRBJ1-1; TRBD1 aligns across 7 bases. The CDR3 loop spans 15 amino acids. V lost 2 bases and J lost 2; bases outside the gene matches: 5. Germline V lookup: CDR1 SGHTA, CDR2 FQGNSA. Here the CDR3 DNA reads TGTGCCAGCAGCTTATACGGGACAGTCAACACTGAAGCTTTCTTT. It codes for CASSLYGTVNTEAFF.

The J gene is TRBJ1-1, the V gene TRBV7-2; TRBD1 is a possible D gene (5 bases). V shed 4 bases and J shed 8 bases, with 17 bases lying between them. Germline CDR1 and CDR2: SGHTA and FQGNSA. CDR3 length equals 14 residues. In DNA form, the CDR3 reads TGTGCCAGCAGCTCCCTGGGAGGGGCGGCCGAAGCTTTCTTT. It codes for CASSSLGGAAEAFF.

This clone showed up just a few times. The rearrangement joins TRBV19 to TRBJ1-2, with D maybe TRBD1 (6 bases). The CDR3 length is 14 residues. Between the trimmed V and J ends, which lost 8 bases and 4 bases, there was a span of 17 bases. CDR1 is LNHDA and CDR2 is SQIVND in the germline V gene (reference sequence). The CDR3 here is CASGLPGGSYGYTF. In DNA, the CDR3 is TGTGCCAGTGGGCTGCCGGGGGGCTCCTATGGCTACACCTTC. The full variable domain, completed using reference TRBV19 and TRBJ1-2, is DGGITQSPKYLFRKEGQNVTLSCEQNLNHDAMYWYRQDPGQGLRLIYYSQIVNDFQKGDIAEGYSVSREKKESFPLTVTSAQKNPTAFYLCASGLPGGSYGYTFGSGTRLTVV.

This clone was observed a single time. The gene calls are TRBV18 and TRBJ1-2; 9 bases align to TRBD1. This CDR3 contains 14 residues. Germline V lookup: CDR1 KGHSH, CDR2 LQKENI. The ends lost 3 bases at V and 4 bases at J; junction bases unmatched: 3. In nucleotides, the CDR3 is TGTGCCAGCTCACCGGGACAGGGATCCTATGGCTACACCTTC. Protein sequence: CASSPGQGSYGYTF.

The V and J genes are TRBV7-9 and TRBJ1-1; 8 nucleotides line up with TRBD1. Germline loops: CDR1 SEHNR, CDR2 FQNEAQ (reference sequence). V was clipped by 3 bases and J by 5 bases; unmatched bases: 8. The CDR3 contains 15 residues. The CDR3 spells CASSFVGQGWTEAFF. In nucleotides, the CDR3 is TGTGCCAGCAGCTTCGTAGGACAGGGATGGACTGAAGCTTTCTTT.

The chain employs TRBV3-1 (or the pseudogene TRBV3-2) and TRBJ1-6, with 9 positions matching TRBD1. Germline V CDR1 and CDR2: LGHDT, YNNKEL (reference sequence). With V trimmed by 4 bases and J by 7 bases, 5 bases remained unmatched. The CDR3 extends over 15 amino acids. The CDR3: CASSRGQGRNSPLHF. The DNA for the CDR3 is TGTGCCAGCAGCCGAGGACAGGGGAGGAATTCACCCCTCCACTTT.

This clone was found a few times. V usage is TRBV21-1 and J usage is TRBJ1-2; the table calls TRBD1, which could not be checked here. TRBV21-1 is labeled a pseudogene. The CDR3 contains 18 residues. DNA of the CDR3: TGTGCCAGCAGCAAAGGGATCGTTCGACAGGGACGGAACTATGGCTACACCTTC. It is translated as CASSKGIVRQGRNYGYTF.

This clone was recorded a few times. The chain links TRBV9 to TRBJ1-1; possible D gene TRBD1, 5 bases. Germline V CDR1 and CDR2: SGDLS, YYNGEE. The ends were cut back, 3 bases at V and 5 bases at J, with 20 bases in the middle. The CDR3 length is 16 residues. This chain's CDR3 is CASSALGTGGSTEAFF. In DNA, the CDR3 is TGTGCCAGCAGCGCTTTAGGTACGGGGGGAAGTACTGAAGCTTTCTTT.

This clone was seen only a few times. The chain couples TRBV6-5 to TRBJ1-1; tentative D call: TRBD1 (6 bases). The V end was cut by 6 bases, the J end by 8 bases, with 19 bases between. CDR3 size: 14 residues. Germline lookup yields CDR1 MNHEY and CDR2 SVGAGI. DNA for the CDR3: TGTGCCAGCAGCGCTTCATGGACAGTGCAAGAAGCTTTCTTT. Translation gives CASSASWTVQEAFF.